A single T cell receptor (beta chain) is shown here with its context. The antigen remains undetermined. Germline values: CDR1 SGHTA, CDR2 FQGNSA. V gave up 5 bases and J gave up 1 base, with 8 bases separating them. The CDR3 runs to 14 residues. This specimen belongs to a study of shared clonotypes between healthy human individuals. Study-wide context: Three CD4 naive, three CD4 memory, two CD8 naive and one CD8 memory plate were used per donor.

The assay was immunoSEQ multiplex PCR, and TCRdb's table has in-frame clones only and misses some. The data show 300,000 to 400,000 clones, 70% to 75% seen once. Notes on the study in general: Naive subsets usually exceeded memory subsets in estimated richness. Since donors were few, the genetic and exposure-history diversity represented was limited. It was observed that roughly 5% of naive CD4 clonotypes were shared across a few donors.

This TCR came from a man between 25 and 39 years old in good health. The specimen was memory CD4+ T cells sorted from blood. The subset: CD45RA-negative fraction. The chain joins TRBV7-2 to TRBJ2-2; maybe TRBD1 (6 bases). The CDR3 sequence: CASSVQGNTGELFF. The CDR3 coding sequence is TGTGCCAGCAGCGTACAGGGGAACACCGGGGAGCTGTTTTTT.